The 14 T cell receptor beta chains below come from one sample, sequenced in a study of CD8+ T cells in alopecia areata. Sequencing used cDNA as its template, made by extracting RNA and reverse transcribing it. Using immunoSEQ multiplex PCR, the repertoire was profiled, and TCRdb retains in-frame clones only, with some absent. This sample carries around 190,000 clones, around three fifths of them seen once, and the ten largest clones take around 5%. Sequencing used CD8+ T cells sorted from blood. The receptors derive from a human donor in good health.

V is TRBV14 and J is TRBJ2-2; 7 bases are shared with TRBD1. V shed 3 bases and J 1 base; nucleotides not matched to a gene: 5. CDR3 length: 16 amino acids. Germline V gives CDR1 SGHDN, CDR2 FVKESK. CDR3 protein: CASSHRRDRNTGELFF. DNA of the CDR3: TGTGCCAGCAGCCACCGCCGGGACAGGAACACCGGGGAGCTGTTTTTT.

This rearrangement joins TRBV4-1 to TRBJ1-6; the match to TRBD1 covers 10 bases. V shed 1 base, J shed 7 bases, and the junction held 4 bases outside the gene matches. This CDR3 has 16 amino acids. From germline, CDR1 is MGHRA and CDR2 YSYEKL. The CDR3 region has the DNA TGCGCCAGCAGCCAAGTCCCGGGACAGGGGAATTCACCCCTCCACTTT. Translated: CASSQVPGQGNSPLHF.

The chain links TRBV5-1 to TRBJ2-7, with TRBD2 as a possible D gene (5 bases). Per the germline V gene, CDR1 is SGHRS and CDR2 is YFSETQ. Trimming took off 4 bases at V and 5 bases at J, with 13 bases between the two ends. This CDR3 has 13 amino acids. The CDR3 loop is CASSGDLAHEQYF. The DNA for the CDR3 is TGCGCCAGCAGCGGGGATCTAGCCCACGAGCAGTACTTC.

The chain joins TRBV6-1 to TRBJ1-1, with D maybe TRBD1 (6 bases). The germline V and J ends were trimmed by 5 bases and 2 bases, with 9 bases remaining between them. The length of the CDR3 is 13 residues. Germline-derived CDR1 and CDR2 are MNHNS and SASEGT. CDR3 region: CASSRGENTEAFF. CDR3 DNA sequence: TGTGCCAGCAGTAGGGGGGAAAACACTGAAGCTTTCTTT.

V usage is TRBV30 and J usage is TRBJ2-5; 7 positions match TRBD2. The V segment lost 0 bases and the J segment 5 bases; nucleotides outside the gene matches: 3. The CDR3 has 13 residues. In germline, CDR1 is GTSNPN, CDR2 SVGIG (reference sequence). The CDR3 sequence: CAWSVGGMETQYF. The DNA for the CDR3 is TGTGCCTGGAGTGTGGGGGGGATGGAGACCCAGTACTTC.

This clone was detected a few times. The gene calls are TRBV4-1 and TRBJ2-7; D gene ambiguous. V was cut by 1 base and J by 0 bases, with 13 bases left in between. The CDR3 totals 16 residues. Germline values: CDR1 MGHRA, CDR2 YSYEKL. The CDR3 nucleotides are TGCGCCAGCAGCCAAGCGGCGGTAGGAAGCTCCTACGAGCAGTACTTC. The encoded protein is CASSQAAVGSSYEQYF.

This clone was detected a few times. The CDR3 bases are TGCAGCGTTTCCGGGGGGACCACAGATACGCAGTATTTT. Amino acid sequence: CSVSGGTTDTQYF. J is TRBJ2-3 and V is TRBV29-1; 7 positions match TRBD2. Trimming took 5 bases from V and 2 from J; bases not matched to a gene: 4. The CDR3 contains 13 residues. CDR1 and CDR2 from the germline V gene are SQVTM and ANQGSEA.

This clone was seen a handful of times. The gene calls are TRBV29-1 and TRBJ2-7, with 9 bases matching TRBD1. Germline V gene data show CDR1 as SQVTM and CDR2 as ANQGSEA. V trimming: 3 bases; J trimming: 3 bases; junction bases outside the gene matches: 3. This CDR3 spans 13 amino acids. The CDR3 DNA reads as TGCAGCGTTGAGACAGGGGGTGGCTACGAGCAGTACTTC. Amino acid sequence: CSVETGGGYEQYF.

The chain couples TRBV9 to TRBJ1-1; D not certain. CDR3 length: 12 amino acids. Germline V gene lookup returns CDR1 SGDLS and CDR2 YYNGEE. Trimming took 0 bases from V and 10 from J, leaving 10 bases between them. This chain's CDR3 is CASSVGGGRAFF. Here the CDR3 DNA reads TGTGCCAGCAGCGTAGGGGGAGGGAGAGCTTTCTTT.

The sample holds many counts of this clone. V is TRBV7-9 and J is TRBJ2-7, with D hard to call. Looked up from germline, CDR1 is SEHNR and CDR2 is FQNEAQ (reference sequence). V was shortened by 4 bases and J by 1 base, with 8 bases between the two germline ends. This CDR3 region has 13 residues. The CDR3 protein is CASSSQISYEQYF. CDR3 DNA sequence: TGTGCCAGCAGCTCGCAGATATCCTACGAGCAGTACTTC.

V and J are TRBV4-1 and TRBJ1-6; perhaps TRBD1 as D (5 bases). From germline, CDR1 is MGHRA and CDR2 YSYEKL. This CDR3 has 13 residues. V was shortened by 4 bases and J by 12 bases, with 13 bases between the two germline ends. The CDR3 DNA reads TGCGCCAGCAGCCTCCCCGACAGAGAACCCCTCCACTTT. Translating gives CASSLPDREPLHF.

The chain couples TRBV9 to TRBJ2-6, with D perhaps given as TRBD1 or TRBD2 (5 bases each). Germline V lookup: CDR1 SGDLS, CDR2 YYNGEE. CDR3 size: 14 residues. V lost 5 bases, J lost 7 bases, and 13 bases lay in between. Here the CDR3 reads CASSSGHGANVLTF. The CDR3 DNA reads TGTGCCAGCAGTTCGGGGCACGGAGCCAACGTCCTGACTTTC.

The J gene is TRBJ1-1, the V gene TRBV9; D is possibly TRBD1 (5 bases). CDR1 SGDLS and CDR2 YYNGEE come from the germline V gene. The CDR3 length is 14 residues. V was trimmed by 6 bases and J by 3 bases, leaving 15 bases between them. The CDR3 here is CASTLGGGHTEAFF. CDR3 nucleotides: TGTGCCAGCACCTTAGGCGGGGGACACACTGAAGCTTTCTTT.

In this sample, this clone turned up a few times. The chain joins TRBV27 to TRBJ2-1; D may correspond to TRBD1 or TRBD2 (6 bases each). Germline V gene data show CDR1 as MNHEY and CDR2 as SMNVEV (reference sequence). The CDR3 length is 13 residues. With 2 bases removed from V and 10 bases from J, the gap between germline ends came to 12 bases. CDR3 loop: CASSLLGGREQFF. In nucleotides, the CDR3 is TGTGCCAGCAGTTTACTGGGGGGCAGAGAGCAGTTCTTC.